This T cell receptor (beta chain) was retrieved from a study of vaccination and CD4 T cells after COVID-19. Study-level information: Four females and six males made up the convalescents, with two Hispanic. Samples after vaccination came a median approximately 73 days past dose two, ranging 14 to 241. The post-COVID sampling time was a median about 100 days after diagnosis, ranging from 35 to 161.

Details on this clonotype: Its specificity is unknown.

Stated treatment: approximately 10-day PBMC culture with coronavirus spike peptide pools or control peptides (ViraFEST assay). PBMC cultures, at under 2.5 million cells per well, received about 9.3 IU/ml IL-2 and about 9.2 ug/ml peptide pools. Unmatched junction bases numbered 9, after V lost 5 bases and J lost 7 bases. Germline V gives CDR1 DFQATT, CDR2 SNEGSKA (reference sequence). CDR3 size: 13 residues. The Oncomine TCR Beta short-read assay sequenced DNA from cultured CD4+ T cells. TCRdb independently ran MiXCR on the PCR reads; one entry per CDR3 protein. The profile shows about 20,000 distinct CDR3 sequences, 43% of them singletons.

The receptor was derived from a human donor who had recovered from COVID-19. The sample here was CD4+ T cells from blood, cultured in vitro, taken after SARS-CoV-2 vaccination. This chain connects TRBV20-1 to TRBJ1-1, with 8 bases lining up with TRBD1. CDR3 region: CSAPRGRGREAFF. The CDR3 DNA sequence: TGCAGTGCTCCGAGGGGCAGGGGGCGTGAAGCTTTCTTT.